Below, 32 T cell receptor beta chains from the same sample are listed, as sequenced in a study of cytomegalovirus exposure and HLA in healthy donors. The PCR contained 60 Vbeta and 13 Jbeta primers. Clones were read by immunoSEQ multiplex PCR, and TCRdb kept only the in-frame ones, dropping some. The table includes about 120,000 clones, around 74% detected once. The sample consisted of PBMCs. These TCRs come from a man aged 60 to 69 in good health and CMV-seropositive.

This chain connects TRBV7-3 to TRBJ1-2; D uncertain. The germline CDR1 and CDR2 sequences are SGHTA and FQGTGA. V gave up 5 bases and J gave up 8 bases, with 15 bases separating them. CDR3 length: 13 residues. CDR3 in amino acids: CASSPQADGGYTF. In DNA, the CDR3 is TGTGCCAGCAGCCCCCAGGCAGATGGCGGCTACACCTTC.

The chain carries TRBV15 and TRBJ2-7; 7 bases are shared with TRBD1. The CDR3 runs 15 residues. CDR1 is LNHNV, CDR2 YYDKDF, per germline (reference sequence). J gave up 6 bases and V 5 bases, and 13 bases lay outside the gene matches. DNA for the CDR3: TGTGCCACCAGCTTTCACCCCGACAGGGTCGGCGAGCAGTACTTC. Residues: CATSFHPDRVGEQYF.

This chain joins TRBV5-4 and TRBJ1-3, with TRBD1 matching over 8 bases. Losses at the gene ends were 4 bases for V and 0 bases for J; bases not matched to a gene: 6. Germline assignment: CDR1 SGHNT and CDR2 YYREEE (reference sequence). The CDR3 is made up of 16 amino acids. The CDR3 DNA reads TGTGCCAGCAGCCCGGGACAGGCCATCTCTGGAAACACCATATATTTT. Translation: CASSPGQAISGNTIYF.

This chain links TRBV11-2 with TRBJ2-5; 7 bases are shared with TRBD2. CDR1 is SGHAT and CDR2 is FQNNGV in the germline V gene. J gave up 5 bases and V 1 base, and 1 base lay outside the gene matches. This CDR3 is 13 amino acids long. This CDR3 reads CASSLGGGETQYF. The CDR3 DNA follows: TGTGCCAGCAGCTTAGGGGGGGGTGAGACCCAGTACTTC.

The chain is built from TRBV7-9 and TRBJ2-7; a weak D match, TRBD1 (5 bases). The germline gives CDR1 SEHNR, CDR2 FQNEAQ (reference sequence). This CDR3 has 14 residues. Trimming pared 3 bases from V and 3 bases from J, leaving 12 bases between. The CDR3 sequence is CASSFGREGYEQYF. As DNA, the CDR3 is TGTGCCAGCAGCTTCGGCAGGGAAGGCTACGAGCAGTACTTC.

The CDR3 is CASSPPGTSFYNEQFF. Here the CDR3 DNA reads TGTGCCAGCAGTCCTCCCGGGACAAGCTTCTACAATGAGCAGTTCTTC. This chain uses TRBV5-5 with TRBJ2-1; weak D call: TRBD1 (6 bases). Germline loops: CDR1 SGHKS, CDR2 YYEKEE (reference sequence). V dropped 5 bases and J dropped 3 bases, with 18 bases sitting between them. This CDR3 comprises 16 residues.

The table lists this clone with a few counts. The chain employs TRBV10-3 and TRBJ1-1; D may be TRBD1 (6 bases). The germline V gene encodes CDR1 ENHRY and CDR2 SYGVKD. The CDR3 consists of 13 residues. V lost 6 bases, J lost 1 base, and 9 bases lay in between. CDR3 bases: TGTGCCATCAGCAGGACAGCGAACACTGAAGCTTTCTTT. It yields the protein CAISRTANTEAFF.

The chain is built from TRBV18 and TRBJ2-7; TRBD1 is a possible D gene (5 bases). This CDR3 has 16 amino acids. Trimming pared 0 bases from V and 7 bases from J, leaving 19 bases between. Per germline, CDR1 KGHSH and CDR2 LQKENI. The CDR3 nucleotides are TGTGCCAGCTCACCACCGGGATCCATTCAATCAGGGGAGCAGTACTTC. It translates to CASSPPGSIQSGEQYF.

The chain recombines TRBV12-5 with TRBJ2-2, with a tentative D call TRBD1 (6 bases). This CDR3 spans 16 amino acids. Trimming cost V 5 bases and J 0 bases, with 13 bases left between them. In germline, CDR1 is LGHNT, CDR2 FRNRAP. The CDR3 loop is CASGQSQGPNTGELFF. CDR3 nucleotide sequence: TGTGCTAGTGGTCAGTCTCAGGGGCCGAACACCGGGGAGCTGTTTTTT.

This chain links TRBV2 with TRBJ2-7; D is uncertain. The germline CDR1 and CDR2 sequences are SNHLY and FYNNEI. V was shortened by 4 bases and J by 6 bases, with 10 bases between the two germline ends. This CDR3 region has 12 residues. The CDR3 region has the DNA TGTGCCAGCAGTGGGCTAGAAGGCGAGCAGTACTTC. Its protein is CASSGLEGEQYF.

The chain combines TRBV30 with TRBJ1-2; 7 positions agree with TRBD1. Germline V gene data show CDR1 as GTSNPN and CDR2 as SVGIG (reference sequence). The CDR3 is 15 residues long. V shed 2 bases, J shed 8 bases, and the junction held 14 bases outside the gene matches. In nucleotides, the CDR3 is TGTGCCTGGAGTAAGAGGGACAGCTCGATCGGGGGCTACACCTTC. Translation gives CAWSKRDSSIGGYTF. The whole variable domain, filled in from reference TRBV30 and TRBJ1-2, reads SQTIHQWPATLVQPVGSPLSLECTVEGTSNPNLYWYRQAAGRGLQLLFYSVGIGQISSEVPQNLSASRPQDRQFILSSKKLLLSDSGFYLCAWSKRDSSIGGYTFGSGTRLTVV.

The chain links TRBV5-1 to TRBJ2-6, with TRBD1 identical over 8 bases. The CDR3 covers 17 residues. The junction had 10 bases not matched to a gene; V was cut back by 4 bases and J by 4 bases. Germline values: CDR1 SGHRS, CDR2 YFSETQ. CDR3: CASSQPGQDGGANVLTF. The CDR3 DNA reads as TGCGCCAGCAGCCAGCCGGGACAGGATGGCGGGGCCAACGTCCTGACTTTC.

CDR3 DNA sequence: TGTGCCAGCAGTTTGTTAAGCGGGTACAATGAGCAGTTCTTC. It specifies CASSLLSGYNEQFF. The J gene is TRBJ2-1, the V gene TRBV28; tentative D call: TRBD2 (6 bases). Trimming shortened V by 3 bases and J by 4 bases, and 10 bases separated the two germline ends. Germline V CDR1 and CDR2: MDHEN, SYDVKM. There are 14 residues in the CDR3.

This clone appeared once. V is TRBV11-2 and J is TRBJ1-3; the D gene is possibly TRBD1 (5 bases). The CDR3 extends over 19 amino acids. The germline CDR1 and CDR2 sequences are SGHAT and FQNNGV. Trimming shortened V by 5 bases and J by 0 bases, and 23 bases separated the two germline ends. Written as DNA, the CDR3 is TGTGCCAGCAGCCCCCCTGTATTCCTCGGCAGGGCCTCTGGAAACACCATATATTTT. Protein: CASSPPVFLGRASGNTIYF. The variable domain in full, with the rest retrieved from reference TRBV11-2 and TRBJ1-3, is EAGVAQSPRYKIIEKRQSVAFWCNPISGHATLYWYQQILGQGPKLLIQFQNNGVVDDSQLPKDRFSAERLKGVDSTLKIQPAKLEDSAVYLCASSPPVFLGRASGNTIYFGEGSWLTVV.

The count of this clone is one. The CDR3 sequence: CASSLSPGGSPLHF. The DNA for the CDR3 is TGTGCCAGCAGTTTATCCCCAGGGGGGTCACCCCTCCACTTT. The chain is built from TRBV28 and TRBJ1-6; TRBD1 matches 7 bases. With 1 base clipped from V and 10 bases from J, the junction kept 4 bases outside the gene matches. CDR3 length equals 14 residues. The germline CDR1 and CDR2 sequences are MDHEN and SYDVKM.

This chain links TRBV27 with TRBJ2-1, with TRBD1 matching 7 bases. The V segment lost 6 bases and the J segment 5 bases; nucleotides outside the gene matches: 10. The germline gives CDR1 MNHEY, CDR2 SMNVEV (reference sequence). This CDR3 comprises 15 residues. In nucleotides, the CDR3 is TGTGCCAGCAGACTCGGACAGGAATGGGACAATGAGCAGTTCTTC. Translated, it gives CASRLGQEWDNEQFF.

The rearrangement links TRBV19 to TRBJ1-5; tentative D call: TRBD1 (6 bases). There are 15 residues in the CDR3. CDR1 and CDR2 (germline): LNHDA, SQIVND (reference sequence). Trimming removed 4 bases from V and 2 bases from J, with 12 bases in between. The CDR3 coding sequence is TGTGCCAGTAGTACACAGGGAGAGGGCAATCAGCCCCAGCATTTT. This sequence encodes CASSTQGEGNQPQHF. The full variable domain, rest sourced from reference TRBV19 and TRBJ1-5, is DGGITQSPKYLFRKEGQNVTLSCEQNLNHDAMYWYRQDPGQGLRLIYYSQIVNDFQKGDIAEGYSVSREKKESFPLTVTSAQKNPTAFYLCASSTQGEGNQPQHFGDGTRLSIL.

The rearrangement uses TRBV27 and TRBJ2-1; 11 bases are a match to TRBD2. Per the germline V gene, CDR1 is MNHEY and CDR2 is SMNVEV (reference sequence). The CDR3 length is 16 residues. V gave up 5 bases and J gave up 5 bases; unmatched junction bases: 8. In nucleotides, the CDR3 is TGTGCCAGCAGTACTACCGGGACTAGCGGTAACAATGAGCAGTTCTTC. Protein product: CASSTTGTSGNNEQFF.

The J gene is TRBJ1-6, the V gene TRBV28; D might be TRBD1 (5 bases). V was pared by 8 bases and J by 14 bases, with 16 bases between. There are 12 residues in the CDR3. Germline lookup yields CDR1 MDHEN and CDR2 SYDVKM. CDR3 DNA sequence: TGTGCCAGCGCGGGGGGTAAGGGGTCCCTCCACTTT. Translating gives CASAGGKGSLHF. Variable domain in full (rest from reference TRBV28 and TRBJ1-6): DVKVTQSSRYLVKRTGEKVFLECVQDMDHENMFWYRQDPGLGLRLIYFSYDVKMKEKGDIPEGYSVSREKKERFSLILESASTNQTSMYLCASAGGKGSLHFGNGTRLTVT.

The chain has TRBV7-2 and TRBJ2-3; weak D call: TRBD2 (6 bases). V was trimmed by 5 bases and J by 7 bases, leaving 10 bases between them. Germline CDR1 reads SGHTA; CDR2 reads FQGNSA. The CDR3 is made up of 12 amino acids. CDR3 protein: CASSRDFYTQYF. In DNA form, the CDR3 reads TGTGCCAGCAGCCGGGACTTTTATACGCAGTATTTT.

The V and J genes are TRBV6-4 and TRBJ1-2, with 7 bases fitting TRBD1. V shed 5 bases and J 4 bases; nucleotides not matched to a gene: 4. The CDR3 totals 13 residues. Germline values: CDR1 MRHNA, CDR2 SNTAGT. Written as DNA, the CDR3 is TGTGCCAGCAGTCGTACAGGGGCCTATGGCTACACCTTC. Amino acid sequence: CASSRTGAYGYTF.

The chain uses TRBV19 and TRBJ2-7; 11 positions match TRBD2. J was trimmed by 7 bases and V by 4 bases; bases with no gene match: 9. The CDR3 covers 15 residues. Germline loops: CDR1 LNHDA, CDR2 SQIVND (reference sequence). CDR3 amino acids: CASSNRLAGIREQYF. The CDR3 DNA sequence: TGTGCCAGTAGTAATAGACTAGCGGGAATTCGTGAGCAGTACTTC.

The chain combines TRBV21-1 with TRBJ1-2. TRBV21-1 is classified as a pseudogene. The CDR3 is 14 amino acids. CDR3 bases: TGTGCCAGCAGCAAACTGGGGGGGACTTCCGGCTACACCTTC. This codes for CASSKLGGTSGYTF.

This sequence joins TRBV10-2 and TRBJ2-5; maybe TRBD2 (6 bases). The CDR3 is made up of 15 amino acids. Germline CDR1 and CDR2: WSHSY and SAAADI. Trimming stripped 6 bases from V and 4 bases from J, with 18 bases between. CDR3 in amino acids: CASSAPPGGVETQYF. CDR3 coding DNA: TGCGCCAGCAGCGCCCCCCCCGGCGGGGTAGAGACCCAGTACTTC.

This clone was detected only a few times. The chain recombines TRBV5-1 with TRBJ1-3; D unresolved. Deletions cut 5 bases from V and 0 bases from J, with 9 bases between. Germline V gene lookup returns CDR1 SGHRS and CDR2 YFSETQ. There are 14 residues in the CDR3. CDR3 DNA: TGCGCCAGCAGGGAATCTAGCTCTGGAAACACCATATATTTT. It specifies CASRESSSGNTIYF.

The chain recombines TRBV5-1 with TRBJ2-1; 11 bases match TRBD2. CDR3 length: 19 amino acids. V lost 4 bases, J lost 1 base, and 13 bases stayed unmatched. Germline lookup yields CDR1 SGHRS and CDR2 YFSETQ. CDR3 residues: CASSRLSGGVVTSYNEQFF. The CDR3 DNA reads TGCGCCAGCAGCCGCCTTAGCGGGGGGGTTGTGACTTCCTACAATGAGCAGTTCTTC.

This chain links TRBV5-4 with TRBJ2-5; 9 bases map to TRBD2. Losses at the gene ends were 4 bases for V and 2 bases for J; bases not matched to a gene: 9. CDR1 is SGHNT and CDR2 is YYREEE in the germline V gene (reference sequence). The CDR3 consists of 16 residues. CDR3 residues: CASSPGGLAGQETQYF. The CDR3 DNA sequence: TGTGCCAGCAGCCCCGGAGGCCTAGCGGGGCAAGAGACCCAGTACTTC.

V usage is TRBV5-1 and J usage is TRBJ1-1, with a weak D call TRBD1 (5 bases). The CDR3 loop spans 18 amino acids. The V end lost 0 bases, the J end lost 0 bases, and 18 bases lay between the germline ends. From germline, CDR1 is SGHRS and CDR2 YFSETQ. CDR3 region: CASSLGWDGGNMNTEAFF. The DNA for the CDR3 is TGCGCCAGCAGCTTGGGCTGGGACGGAGGGAATATGAACACTGAAGCTTTCTTT.

J is TRBJ2-7 and V is TRBV6-1; no firm D call. CDR3 length equals 16 residues. V lost 0 bases and J 6 bases, leaving 18 bases between the germline ends. Germline V gives CDR1 MNHNS, CDR2 SASEGT. CDR3 region: CASSEADEAGGSEQYF. DNA of the CDR3: TGTGCCAGCAGTGAAGCGGATGAGGCCGGCGGATCCGAGCAGTACTTC.

The rearrangement uses TRBV29-1 and TRBJ1-2; D remains unclear. V lost 6 bases, J lost 0 bases, and 11 bases lay in between. Germline-derived CDR1 and CDR2 are SQVTM and ANQGSEA. CDR3 length equals 13 residues. CDR3 amino acids: CSVAGGANYGYTF. The CDR3 DNA follows: TGCAGCGTCGCAGGAGGAGCTAACTATGGCTACACCTTC.

The V call is TRBV5-1, the J call TRBJ1-2; no reliable D call. V dropped 4 bases and J dropped 5 bases, with 27 bases sitting between them. Germline loops: CDR1 SGHRS, CDR2 YFSETQ. The CDR3 runs to 18 residues. The CDR3 bases are TGCGCCAGCAGCCGTAGACGAGGGATGGACCGTAATATTTATGGCTACACCTTC. Translation gives CASSRRRGMDRNIYGYTF.

In nucleotides, the CDR3 is TGTGCCAGCAGTGACCCCAGGGAAGGGGACTACGAGCAGTACTTC. This sequence encodes CASSDPREGDYEQYF. The chain employs TRBV25-1 and TRBJ2-5; perhaps TRBD1 as D (5 bases). The J call is uncertain, as TRBJ2-7 better fits the DNA end. Germline V gene data show CDR1 as MGHDK and CDR2 as SYGVNS. The CDR3 contains 15 residues.